This TCR beta chain was captured in a study of T cell changes during pregnancy in multiple sclerosis. Sequencing used immunoSEQ multiplex PCR; TCRdb keeps in-frame clones, though not all of them. The repertoire holds 45,000 or so clones, with 85% to 90% as singletons. With V trimmed by 0 bases and J by 3 bases, 3 bases remained unmatched. Germline CDR1 is SGHDT and CDR2 is YYEEEE. There are 14 residues in the CDR3. The rearrangement joins TRBV5-6 to TRBJ2-7; TRBD1 agrees at 7 bases. The sample in question was CD8+ T cells from peripheral blood mononuclear cells, obtained after pregnancy. This sequence was found in a female donor in good health, enrolled as a control in a pregnancy study. The DNA for the CDR3 is TGTGCCAGCAGCTTGGGACAGGGAGTCTACGAGCAGTACTTC. It yields the protein CASSLGQGVYEQYF.